These 21 T cell receptor beta chains share one sample of origin, sequenced in a study of blood T cell repertoires in COVID-19. Data came from immunoSEQ multiplex PCR; TCRdb stores just in-frame clones and leaves some out. Here the sample spans 91,000 or so clones, under 95% being singletons. The sequencing input was peripheral blood. Receptor source: a woman in her fifties or sixties in a cohort sampled during active COVID-19.

This chain links TRBV5-6 with TRBJ1-1; D unresolved. The CDR3 is 16 residues long. Germline values: CDR1 SGHDT, CDR2 YYEEEE. The V end lost 1 base, the J end lost 12 bases, and 25 bases lay between the germline ends. DNA of the CDR3: TGTGCCAGCAGCTTGTGGTTGCGGCAGCGACTCGTCGCGACTTTCTTT. Translated, it gives CASSLWLRQRLVATFF.

J is TRBJ2-5 and V is TRBV29-1, with 9 bases that match TRBD2. The CDR3 loop spans 13 amino acids. J was trimmed by 5 bases and V by 4 bases; bases with no gene match: 5. Germline CDR1 SQVTM, CDR2 ANQGSEA. This CDR3 reads CSVAVREGETQYF. CDR3 nucleotide sequence: TGCAGCGTTGCGGTGCGGGAGGGGGAGACCCAGTACTTC.

Here the CDR3 reads CASSPNRFGQGYQPQHF. CDR3 DNA sequence: TGTGCCAGCAGTCCTAACCGCTTCGGACAGGGCTATCAGCCCCAGCATTTT. J is TRBJ1-5 and V is TRBV6-6; 8 nucleotides match TRBD1. After removal of 5 bases from V and 5 bases from J, the junction contained 14 bases not matched to a gene. The CDR3 has 17 amino acids. CDR1 and CDR2 (germline): MNHNY, SVGAGI (reference sequence).

V and J are TRBV6-1 and TRBJ2-1; TRBD2 matches 14 bases. V dropped 2 bases and J dropped 7; count of bases not matched to a gene: 7. CDR3 length equals 17 residues. Per the germline V gene, CDR1 is MNHNS and CDR2 is SASEGT. Written as DNA, the CDR3 is TGTGCCAGCAGTGAAAATCCGGGACTAGCGGGAGAGAATGAGCAGTTCTTC. This gives the protein CASSENPGLAGENEQFF.

This clone has just a few counts. The chain recombines TRBV5-1 with TRBJ2-1; 16 nucleotides line up with TRBD2. Germline V gene lookup returns CDR1 SGHRS and CDR2 YFSETQ. The CDR3 runs 19 residues. J gave up 4 bases and V 4 bases, and 11 bases lay outside the gene matches. For the CDR3, the DNA is TGCGCCAGCAGCACACCCCCGGGACTAGCGGGAGGGCCGTACAATGAGCAGTTCTTC. Translated, it gives CASSTPPGLAGGPYNEQFF.

The chain employs TRBV27 and TRBJ1-6; 8 positions match TRBD1. CDR1 and CDR2 from the germline V gene are MNHEY and SMNVEV (reference sequence). The CDR3 has 15 residues. Trimming cost V 7 bases and J 6 bases; bases outside gene matches: 8. The CDR3 DNA reads TGTGCCAGCAAACCCCAGGGGGCTATTAATTCACCCCTCCACTTT. Its translation is CASKPQGAINSPLHF.

The rearrangement links TRBV7-9 to TRBJ1-2; 7 positions agree with TRBD1. Germline values: CDR1 SEHNR, CDR2 FQNEAQ (reference sequence). The CDR3 totals 16 residues. V trimming: 4 bases; J trimming: 5 bases; junction bases outside the gene matches: 13. Written as DNA, the CDR3 is TGTGCCAGCAGCTCCTCCGGGACAGAAAAACTTTATGGCTACACCTTC. This sequence encodes CASSSSGTEKLYGYTF.

J is TRBJ1-1 and V is TRBV5-4, with 7 bases identical to TRBD1. The CDR3 spans 15 residues. Germline CDR1 SGHNT, CDR2 YYREEE (reference sequence). Losses at the gene ends were 4 bases for V and 6 bases for J; bases not matched to a gene: 12. The CDR3 loop is CASSATGRGRPEAFF. The CDR3 DNA follows: TGTGCCAGCAGCGCGACAGGGAGAGGACGGCCTGAAGCTTTCTTT.

This clone appeared a few times. This chain joins TRBV4-2 and TRBJ2-6; the D gene is possibly TRBD1 (6 bases). With 3 bases removed from V and 0 bases from J, the gap between germline ends came to 6 bases. CDR1 and CDR2 from the germline V gene are LGHNA and YNFKEQ. The CDR3 sequence is 15 residues long. The CDR3 loop reads CASSQTGSGANVLTF. CDR3 DNA sequence: TGTGCCAGCAGCCAGACAGGCTCTGGGGCCAACGTCCTGACTTTC.

The chain links TRBV28 to TRBJ2-7; the D gene is possibly TRBD1 (5 bases). There are 14 residues in the CDR3. CDR1 and CDR2 (germline): MDHEN, SYDVKM. V was clipped by 6 bases and J by 3 bases, with 15 bases between them. The CDR3 DNA follows: TGTGCCAGCAGCCAGGACATTAACGGCTACGAGCAGTACTTC. The encoded protein is CASSQDINGYEQYF.

V usage is TRBV29-1 and J usage is TRBJ2-5; 7 bases match TRBD2. The CDR3 consists of 12 residues. CDR1 is SQVTM and CDR2 is ANQGSEA in the germline V gene. The CDR3: CSYSSGDETQYF. The CDR3 DNA follows: TGCAGTTATTCGAGCGGGGACGAGACCCAGTACTTC.

This clone was counted only a few times. The chain is built from TRBV5-4 and TRBJ1-3; 7 bases map to TRBD1. Germline V gene sequence: CDR1 SGHNT, CDR2 YYREEE (reference sequence). The CDR3 runs 15 residues. V lost 4 bases and J lost 2; bases outside the gene matches: 6. Here the CDR3 DNA reads TGTGCCAGCAGCCTAACCGGGACAGCTGGAAACACCATATATTTT. Residues: CASSLTGTAGNTIYF.

The chain joins TRBV10-3 to TRBJ2-7; 7 nucleotides align to TRBD1. The CDR3 runs to 15 residues. V gave up 5 bases and J gave up 6 bases; unmatched junction bases: 13. Germline lookup yields CDR1 ENHRY and CDR2 SYGVKD. This chain's CDR3 is CAISKLSGTESEQYF. The DNA of the CDR3 is TGTGCCATCAGTAAACTATCCGGGACAGAAAGCGAGCAGTACTTC.

This chain links TRBV4-1 with TRBJ2-1; D unclear. CDR3 length: 14 residues. Trimming took 3 bases from V and 8 from J, leaving 14 bases between them. Germline loops: CDR1 MGHRA, CDR2 YSYEKL. The CDR3 sequence: CASSQEGVSHEQFF. The DNA for the CDR3 is TGCGCCAGCAGCCAGGAAGGAGTATCTCATGAGCAGTTCTTC.

The CDR3 DNA reads as TGTGCCAGCAGACCACAGGGCCAAGAGACCCAGTACTTC. As protein: CASRPQGQETQYF. This chain uses TRBV28 with TRBJ2-5; TRBD1 might be the D (6 bases). V dropped 6 bases and J dropped 1 base, with 9 bases sitting between them. This CDR3 is 13 amino acids long. Germline CDR1 reads MDHEN; CDR2 reads SYDVKM.

The V call is TRBV7-9, the J call TRBJ2-2; TRBD2 aligns across 7 bases. The CDR3 runs 15 residues. Germline V gene lookup returns CDR1 SEHNR and CDR2 FQNEAQ (reference sequence). V was pared by 5 bases and J by 4 bases, with 7 bases of the junction left unmatched. The CDR3 sequence is CASSGSGIGTGELFF. The CDR3 bases are TGTGCCAGCAGCGGGAGCGGGATAGGCACCGGGGAGCTGTTTTTT. Full variable domain (outside the CDR3, taken from reference TRBV7-9 and TRBJ2-2): DTGVSQNPRHKITKRGQNVTFRCDPISEHNRLYWYRQTLGQGPEFLTYFQNEAQLEKSRLLSDRFSAERPKGSFSTLEIQRTEQGDSAMYLCASSGSGIGTGELFFGEGSRLTVL.

J is TRBJ2-1 and V is TRBV12-3 or TRBV12-4; D possibly corresponds to TRBD1 (5 bases). Trimming took off 2 bases at V and 10 bases at J, with 12 bases between the two ends. There are 13 residues in the CDR3. The CDR3 loop reads CASSLKARTEQFF. The CDR3 DNA reads as TGTGCCAGCAGTTTAAAGGCGAGGACAGAGCAGTTCTTC.

There are a few counts of this clone. The rearrangement uses TRBV15 and TRBJ1-6; D is undetermined. CDR1 is LNHNV and CDR2 is YYDKDF in the germline V gene (reference sequence). Trimming left V 5 bases short and J 4 bases short, with 6 bases between. The CDR3 has 13 residues. This chain's CDR3 is CATSRDYNSPLHF. CDR3 DNA sequence: TGTGCCACCAGCCGGGATTATAATTCACCCCTCCACTTT.

This chain links TRBV5-1 with TRBJ2-1; TRBD2 is a possible D gene (6 bases). CDR1 is SGHRS and CDR2 is YFSETQ in the germline V gene. Trimming pared 4 bases from V and 1 base from J, leaving 12 bases between. The CDR3 has 15 amino acids. The CDR3 spells CASSPSGSSYNEQFF. The CDR3 region has the DNA TGCGCCAGCAGCCCGAGCGGGTCTTCCTACAATGAGCAGTTCTTC.

The rearrangement uses TRBV30 and TRBJ2-1; D is unresolved. V was trimmed by 4 bases and J by 7 bases, leaving 11 bases between them. CDR3 length equals 12 residues. The germline gives CDR1 GTSNPN, CDR2 SVGIG (reference sequence). The DNA of the CDR3 is TGTGCCTGGAATCGAGGTTGGAATGAGCAGTTCTTC. As protein: CAWNRGWNEQFF.

The V call is TRBV5-1, the J call TRBJ1-2; D may be TRBD1 (6 bases). With 4 bases removed from V and 0 bases from J, the gap between germline ends came to 19 bases. CDR1 and CDR2 (germline): SGHRS, YFSETQ. The CDR3 has 17 residues. CDR3 sequence: CASSLQGRSSTNYGYTF. CDR3 coding DNA: TGCGCCAGCAGCCTACAGGGACGCTCATCTACTAACTATGGCTACACCTTC. The complete variable domain, with remaining parts taken from reference TRBV5-1 and TRBJ1-2, reads KAGVTQTPRYLIKTRGQQVTLSCSPISGHRSVSWYQQTPGQGLQFLFEYFSETQRNKGNFPGRFSGRQFSNSRSEMNVSTLELGDSALYLCASSLQGRSSTNYGYTFGSGTRLTVV.